This TCR beta chain was profiled in a study of patients and donors after allogeneic stem cell transplantation. TCRdb fed the RT-PCR reads into MiXCR, producing one record per CDR3 protein. The sample contains under 95,000 distinct CDR3 sequences, 4.5% to 5% of which appear only once. In this sample, this clonotype turned up a few times. Losses at the gene ends were 2 bases for V and 5 bases for J; bases not matched to a gene: 6. The germline V gene has CDR1 MNHNS and CDR2 SASEGT. The CDR3 runs to 14 residues. V and J are TRBV6-1 and TRBJ2-7; 7 bases are a match to TRBD2. The sequenced sample consisted of blood, either unsorted or a sorted T cell fraction (not recorded which). The sequence derives from a human donor who was either an allogeneic HSCT recipient or a stem cell or donor lymphocyte infusion donor (not recorded which). It is not recorded whose cells these are; they may come from a transplant donor. CDR3 amino acids: CASSEFGGSDEQYF. CDR3 nucleotides: TGTGCCAGCAGTGAATTTGGCGGGAGCGACGAGCAGTACTTC.